What follows are 14 T cell receptor beta chains derived from one specimen sequenced in a study of CD8 T cells in ankylosing spondylitis. One entry per CDR3 protein results from TCRdb running MiXCR on the 5' RACE reads. The sample carries approximately 400,000 distinct CDR3 sequences, about 25% recorded once. Their specific antigens are unknown. Study observations and caveats: Blood of patients with ankylosing spondylitis appeared to be characterized by a TCR beta motif of about eight highly homologous variants.

Sequences were obtained from blood, either unsorted or a sorted T cell fraction (not recorded which). The source is a male donor with ankylosing spondylitis.

The chain combines TRBV12-3 or TRBV12-4 with TRBJ2-5; possible D gene TRBD2, 6 bases. CDR3 size: 15 residues. V was shortened by 6 bases and J by 0 bases, with 14 bases between the two germline ends. The CDR3 region has the DNA TGTGCCAGCAGAATCAGGAGGGCGGACCAAGAGACCCAGTACTTC. Translation gives CASRIRRADQETQYF.

In DNA, the CDR3 is TGTGCCAGCAGCTTCGCTGGACAAAAACTGTTTTTT. This sequence encodes CASSFAGQKLFF. The gene calls are TRBV11-3 and TRBJ1-4; D is unresolved. CDR1 is SGHNT, CDR2 YENEEA, per germline. The germline V and J ends were trimmed by 3 bases and 9 bases, with 8 bases remaining between them. This CDR3 has 12 amino acids.

This clonotype was counted only a few times. The chain employs TRBV3-1 and TRBJ2-2; TRBD1 matches 7 bases. V lost 6 bases, J lost 3 bases, and 4 bases stayed unmatched. The germline CDR1 and CDR2 sequences are LGHDT and YNNKEL (reference sequence). This CDR3 is 14 amino acids long. The CDR3 region is CASRGQADTGELFF. The CDR3 DNA reads as TGTGCCAGCAGAGGACAGGCGGACACCGGGGAGCTGTTTTTT.

The V gene is TRBV7-2, the J gene TRBJ1-1; D may be TRBD1 (6 bases). Germline V gene lookup returns CDR1 SGHTA and CDR2 FQGNSA. V lost 4 bases to trimming and J lost 1 base, with 10 bases between them. The CDR3 sequence is 14 residues long. The CDR3, as DNA: TGTGCCAGCAGCTCTGGACAGACGAACACTGAAGCTTTCTTT. It translates to CASSSGQTNTEAFF. Full variable domain (rest looked up from reference TRBV7-2 and TRBJ1-1): GAGVSQSPSNKVTEKGKDVELRCDPISGHTALYWYRQSLGQGLEFLIYFQGNSAPDKSGLPSDRFSAERTGGSVSTLTIQRTQQEDSAVYLCASSSGQTNTEAFFGQGTRLTVV.

This chain uses TRBV27 with TRBJ2-5; 8 positions agree with TRBD2. The CDR3 extends over 13 amino acids. V shed 8 bases, J shed 7 bases, and the junction held 9 bases outside the gene matches. Germline loops: CDR1 MNHEY, CDR2 SMNVEV (reference sequence). CDR3 bases: TGTGCCAGCGGACCAACTAGCGGAACGACCCAGTACTTC. It is translated as CASGPTSGTTQYF.

This clonotype was observed a few times. An end of the junction does not agree with germline; a read error may underlie this. As DNA, the CDR3 is TGTGCCAGCAGGTTAGAAGGGGATCAGCCCCAGCATTTT. Its protein product is CASRLEGDQPQHF. This chain uses TRBV12-3 or TRBV12-4 with TRBJ1-5; a possible D gene is TRBD1 (5 bases). The CDR3 extends over 13 amino acids.

The chain couples TRBV5-1 to TRBJ2-5, with D possibly matching TRBD1 (6 bases). Germline V gene sequence: CDR1 SGHRS, CDR2 YFSETQ. CDR3 length: 16 residues. V gave up 1 base and J gave up 4 bases, with 17 bases separating them. CDR3 amino acids: CASSLTRQGIGETQYF. CDR3 bases: TGCGCCAGCAGCTTGACCCGCCAGGGGATCGGAGAGACCCAGTACTTC.

This clonotype was recorded many times. The chain uses TRBV12-3 or TRBV12-4 and TRBJ2-1, with D unclear. This CDR3 spans 14 amino acids. The V end was cut by 6 bases, the J end by 4 bases, with 13 bases between. CDR3 sequence (DNA): TGTGCCAGCAGGCTGAATCCCGGATACAATGAGCAGTTCTTC. This sequence encodes CASRLNPGYNEQFF.

This chain uses TRBV5-1 with TRBJ1-4, with no clear D. V was pared by 4 bases and J by 3 bases, with 10 bases between. The CDR3 contains 14 residues. In germline, CDR1 is SGHRS, CDR2 YFSETQ. The CDR3 region has the DNA TGCGCCAGCAGCCCGGTGGCGGCTAATGAAAAACTGTTTTTT. This translates into CASSPVAANEKLFF. Based on the CDR3 plus reference TRBV5-1 and TRBJ1-4, the full variable domain is KAGVTQTPRYLIKTRGQQVTLSCSPISGHRSVSWYQQTPGQGLQFLFEYFSETQRNKGNFPGRFSGRQFSNSRSEMNVSTLELGDSALYLCASSPVAANEKLFFGSGTQLSVL.

The chain carries TRBV20-1 and TRBJ2-5; tentative D call: TRBD1 (6 bases). The V gene's germline CDR1 is DFQATT and CDR2 SNEGSKA (reference sequence). Trimming took 2 bases from V and 1 from J, leaving 11 bases between them. The CDR3 length is 14 residues. This chain's CDR3 is CSARKQGIQETQYF. The CDR3 DNA reads TGCAGTGCTAGAAAACAGGGAATCCAAGAGACCCAGTACTTC.

This clonotype turned up a few times. V gene TRBV15 combines with J gene TRBJ2-3; 7 positions match TRBD1. This CDR3 has 14 amino acids. Per the germline V gene, CDR1 is LNHNV and CDR2 is YYDKDF (reference sequence). Trimming at V came to 3 bases and at J to 4 bases, leaving 4 bases not matched to a gene. CDR3 coding DNA: TGTGCCACCAGCAGGGCTACAGGGGCAGATACGCAGTATTTT. Protein product: CATSRATGADTQYF.

The chain is built from TRBV5-1 and TRBJ2-3; unclear D gene. The CDR3 totals 14 residues. Germline V gene data show CDR1 as SGHRS and CDR2 as YFSETQ. Between the trimmed V and J ends, which lost 5 bases and 1 base, there was a span of 11 bases. The CDR3 sequence: CASRTHAGTDTQYF. The CDR3 nucleotides are TGCGCCAGCAGGACTCACGCTGGCACAGATACGCAGTATTTT.

This clonotype was seen a few times. This sequence joins TRBV3-1 and TRBJ2-3; 11 bases map to TRBD2. CDR3 length: 16 residues. Unmatched junction bases numbered 6, after V lost 3 bases and J lost 4 bases. Germline V lookup: CDR1 LGHDT, CDR2 YNNKEL (reference sequence). DNA for the CDR3: TGTGCCAGCAGCCACACTAGCGGGAGATATGCAGATACGCAGTATTTT. Protein: CASSHTSGRYADTQYF.

This clonotype was counted between two and nine times. The V gene is TRBV5-1, the J gene TRBJ1-4; 9 bases map to TRBD1. The CDR3 is 15 amino acids. Germline V gene data show CDR1 as SGHRS and CDR2 as YFSETQ. V shed 4 bases, J shed 5 bases, and the junction held 6 bases outside the gene matches. The CDR3 bases are TGCGCCAGCAGCCTGCAGACAGGGGGAAATGAAAAACTGTTTTTT. Translating it yields CASSLQTGGNEKLFF.